These 30 T cell receptor beta chains originate from one sample sequenced in a study of blood T cell repertoires in COVID-19. This table comes from immunoSEQ multiplex PCR, and its TCRdb copy is limited to in-frame clones, with some not included. The sample contains 450,000 or so clones, 89% of which appear only once. Input material: peripheral blood. The source is a young man with COVID-19, enrolled during active disease.

J is TRBJ2-5 and V is TRBV4-1; 7 bases agree with TRBD1. CDR1 and CDR2 from the germline V gene are MGHRA and YSYEKL. The CDR3 is made up of 15 amino acids. V shed 1 base and J 5 bases; nucleotides not matched to a gene: 7. In nucleotides, the CDR3 is TGCGCCAGCAGCCAAGGTGCAGGGGGAATTGAGACCCAGTACTTC. This translates into CASSQGAGGIETQYF.

The CDR3 bases are TGTGCCACCAGTGGGCCCGGGACACTGAACACTGAAGCTTTCTTT. Translation gives CATSGPGTLNTEAFF. The J gene is TRBJ1-1, the V gene TRBV24-1; a possible D gene is TRBD1 (6 bases). The length of the CDR3 is 15 residues. V was cut by 5 bases and J by 0 bases, with 12 bases left in between. The germline V gene has CDR1 KGHDR and CDR2 SFDVKD.

This clone has just one count. The V and J genes are TRBV9 and TRBJ1-1; D is perhaps TRBD1 (5 bases). Germline loops: CDR1 SGDLS, CDR2 YYNGEE. Trimming stripped 1 base from V and 5 bases from J, with 12 bases between. This CDR3 comprises 14 residues. CDR3 in DNA: TGTGCCAGCAGCGTAAGGACCGGGGGAACTGAAGCTTTCTTT. It is translated as CASSVRTGGTEAFF.

V and J are TRBV30 and TRBJ2-7; 8 bases fit TRBD2. The germline gives CDR1 GTSNPN, CDR2 SVGIG (reference sequence). This CDR3 contains 14 residues. With 2 bases clipped from V and 3 bases from J, the junction kept 6 bases outside the gene matches. Here the CDR3 reads CAWSFLLAGYEQYF. DNA for the CDR3: TGTGCCTGGAGTTTCCTTCTAGCGGGCTACGAGCAGTACTTC. Filled out from reference TRBV30 and TRBJ2-7, the complete variable domain reads SQTIHQWPATLVQPVGSPLSLECTVEGTSNPNLYWYRQAAGRGLQLLFYSVGIGQISSEVPQNLSASRPQDRQFILSSKKLLLSDSGFYLCAWSFLLAGYEQYFGPGTRLTVT.

This clone was seen a handful of times. The J gene is TRBJ1-1, the V gene TRBV18, with D unclear. The germline gives CDR1 KGHSH, CDR2 LQKENI. V shed 2 bases and J shed 1 base, with 8 bases lying between them. The CDR3 is 14 residues long. CDR3 in amino acids: CASSPTPRNTEAFF. CDR3 sequence (DNA): TGTGCCAGCTCACCAACACCCAGGAACACTGAAGCTTTCTTT.

This sequence joins TRBV5-1 and TRBJ2-5; D may be TRBD1 (6 bases). V lost 5 bases to trimming and J lost 5 bases, with 25 bases between them. The CDR3 extends over 17 amino acids. In germline, CDR1 is SGHRS, CDR2 YFSETQ. For the CDR3, the DNA is TGCGCCAGCAGGGTGGGGAGCGGACCTCCGAGGGGGGAGACCCAGTACTTC. It codes for CASRVGSGPPRGETQYF.

This clone was seen more than once but under ten times. This chain connects TRBV14 to TRBJ2-1; tentative D call: TRBD1 (6 bases). The CDR3 length is 15 residues. CDR1 and CDR2 (germline): SGHDN, FVKESK. V dropped 1 base and J dropped 6 bases, with 13 bases sitting between them. The CDR3 sequence: CASSQGIQQGNEQFF. The DNA of the CDR3 is TGTGCCAGCAGCCAAGGGATACAACAGGGCAATGAGCAGTTCTTC.

This clone appeared once. This chain joins TRBV5-5 and TRBJ2-2; D might be TRBD2 (6 bases). The V and J ends lost 4 bases and 7 bases respectively, with 20 bases between them. Germline V gene data show CDR1 as SGHKS and CDR2 as YYEKEE (reference sequence). The CDR3 covers 16 residues. The CDR3 loop reads CASSQGPRLAHGELFF. For the CDR3, the DNA is TGTGCCAGCAGCCAAGGCCCTAGGCTAGCGCACGGGGAGCTGTTTTTT. The variable domain in full, completed from reference TRBV5-5 and TRBJ2-2, reads DAGVTQSPTHLIKTRGQQVTLRCSPISGHKSVSWYQQVLGQGPQFIFQYYEKEERGRGNFPDRFSARQFPNYSSELNVNALLLGDSALYLCASSQGPRLAHGELFFGEGSRLTVL.

The chain carries TRBV19 and TRBJ2-5; 7 nucleotides align to TRBD2. V lost 6 bases and J lost 11; bases outside the gene matches: 12. The length of the CDR3 is 13 residues. Germline-derived CDR1 and CDR2 are LNHDA and SQIVND (reference sequence). The CDR3 is CASSGGTQTVQYF. The CDR3 DNA follows: TGTGCCAGTAGCGGGGGGACCCAAACAGTGCAGTACTTC.

V gene TRBV5-1 combines with J gene TRBJ1-4; D ambiguous. Germline CDR1 and CDR2: SGHRS and YFSETQ. This CDR3 is 16 amino acids long. The V gene lost 2 bases and the J gene lost 4 bases, with 15 bases spanning the gap. As DNA, the CDR3 is TGCGCCAGCAGCTTCGGGGTTAGAGCAGTTAATGAAAAACTGTTTTTT. Amino acid sequence: CASSFGVRAVNEKLFF.

J is TRBJ2-3 and V is TRBV3-1 (or the pseudogene TRBV3-2); 12 nucleotides line up with TRBD2. This CDR3 is 16 amino acids long. J gave up 2 bases and V 4 bases, and 4 bases lay outside the gene matches. Germline V gives CDR1 LGHDT, CDR2 YNNKEL (reference sequence). This chain's CDR3 is CASSPRTSGDTDTQYF. The CDR3 DNA reads TGTGCCAGCAGCCCACGGACTAGCGGGGACACAGATACGCAGTATTTT.

J is TRBJ2-1 and V is TRBV7-9; 11 bases line up with TRBD2. The V and J ends lost 5 bases and 10 bases, in that order; junction bases with no gene match: 10. The CDR3 contains 15 residues. CDR1 and CDR2 from the germline V gene are SEHNR and FQNEAQ (reference sequence). CDR3 nucleotides: TGTGCCAGCAGCCCCACTAGCGGGGGCCCTCCGGAGCAGTTCTTC. Its translation is CASSPTSGGPPEQFF.

The chain recombines TRBV14 with TRBJ2-7; weak D call: TRBD1 (5 bases). V gave up 3 bases and J gave up 5 bases, with 20 bases separating them. CDR1 and CDR2 from the germline V gene are SGHDN and FVKESK. This CDR3 is 16 amino acids long. The chain's CDR3 is CASSQNAQGIRDEQYF. Here the CDR3 DNA reads TGTGCCAGCAGCCAGAACGCTCAGGGAATTCGCGACGAGCAGTACTTC.

The sample holds one count of this clone. The chain is built from TRBV19 and TRBJ1-6, with TRBD1 as a possible D gene (5 bases). V gave up 4 bases and J gave up 7 bases, with 11 bases separating them. The CDR3 covers 14 residues. Germline CDR1 and CDR2: LNHDA and SQIVND (reference sequence). CDR3 sequence (DNA): TGTGCCAGTAGTAAAACCCACAGGAATTCACCCCTCCACTTT. Encoded protein: CASSKTHRNSPLHF.

This clone was seen a single time. This chain joins TRBV5-1 and TRBJ2-7, with D uncertain. The CDR3 covers 13 residues. Looked up from germline, CDR1 is SGHRS and CDR2 is YFSETQ. V lost 2 bases and J lost 3, with 9 bases in between. The CDR3 DNA reads TGCGCCAGCAGCTTCGAACAAAACTACGAGCAGTACTTC. Amino acid sequence: CASSFEQNYEQYF.

V usage is TRBV4-2 and J usage is TRBJ1-4; D ambiguous. Trimming took off 1 base at V and 5 bases at J, with 14 bases between the two ends. This CDR3 region has 16 residues. Germline V gene data show CDR1 as LGHNA and CDR2 as YNFKEQ. The CDR3 nucleotides are TGTGCCAGCAGCCAAGCGGGGAACCGTGGGAATGAAAAACTGTTTTTT. Its translation is CASSQAGNRGNEKLFF.

The sample holds one count of this clone. The chain couples TRBV6-1 to TRBJ2-7, with D maybe TRBD1 (6 bases). V gave up 3 bases and J gave up 0 bases, with 15 bases separating them. The CDR3 is 16 residues long. Germline CDR1 reads MNHNS; CDR2 reads SASEGT. This CDR3 reads CASSDPGTTSSYEQYF. CDR3 DNA: TGTGCCAGCAGTGACCCCGGGACAACCAGCTCCTACGAGCAGTACTTC.

The gene calls are TRBV5-5 and TRBJ2-7, with a weak D call TRBD1 (6 bases). This CDR3 is 12 amino acids long. V was shortened by 3 bases and J by 10 bases, with 14 bases between the two germline ends. Germline V lookup: CDR1 SGHKS, CDR2 YYEKEE (reference sequence). CDR3 amino acids: CASSSQGQSQYF. CDR3 in DNA: TGTGCCAGCAGCTCGCAGGGACAAAGTCAGTACTTC.

The chain recombines TRBV25-1 with TRBJ2-1, with 8 bases lining up with TRBD2. CDR3 size: 14 residues. Germline lookup yields CDR1 MGHDK and CDR2 SYGVNS. With 8 bases clipped from V and 6 bases from J, the junction kept 9 bases outside the gene matches. The CDR3 loop is CASGRAGVLNEQFF. The CDR3 DNA reads as TGTGCCAGCGGACGAGCGGGAGTGCTCAATGAGCAGTTCTTC.

This sequence joins TRBV6-6 and TRBJ2-7; TRBD2 aligns across 8 bases. There are 14 residues in the CDR3. Germline CDR1 MNHNY, CDR2 SVGAGI (reference sequence). Losses at the gene ends were 8 bases for V and 4 bases for J; bases not matched to a gene: 10. Here the CDR3 reads CASSGGGRLYEQYF. CDR3 DNA sequence: TGTGCCAGCTCCGGGGGGGGACGGTTGTACGAGCAGTACTTC.

CDR3 coding DNA: TGTGCCAGCAGCGTAGGCAGTAGCGGGTACCAAGAGACCCAGTACTTC. This encodes CASSVGSSGYQETQYF. This chain connects TRBV9 to TRBJ2-5; TRBD2 matches at 7 bases. This CDR3 contains 16 residues. Germline V gene sequence: CDR1 SGDLS, CDR2 YYNGEE. V was pared by 0 bases and J by 0 bases, with 5 bases of the junction left unmatched.

This chain connects TRBV6-5 to TRBJ1-4, with D tentatively TRBD1 (6 bases). Trimming left V 6 bases short and J 7 bases short, with 12 bases between. The CDR3 runs to 13 residues. The germline V gene has CDR1 MNHEY and CDR2 SVGAGI. This chain's CDR3 is CASSRSGVEKLFF. In DNA, the CDR3 is TGTGCCAGCAGCCGATCAGGGGTTGAAAAACTGTTTTTT.

The rearrangement links TRBV4-1 to TRBJ2-5, with 11 positions matching TRBD2. V lost 4 bases, J lost 4 bases, and 11 bases stayed unmatched. Germline lookup yields CDR1 MGHRA and CDR2 YSYEKL. The length of the CDR3 is 17 residues. The CDR3 region is CASSPATSGTSGETQYF. The CDR3 DNA follows: TGCGCCAGCAGCCCAGCGACTAGCGGGACTTCTGGAGAGACCCAGTACTTC.

The gene calls are TRBV2 and TRBJ1-5; D gene unclear. The CDR3 extends over 13 amino acids. Deletions cut 7 bases from V and 5 bases from J, with 12 bases between. Germline V gene lookup returns CDR1 SNHLY and CDR2 FYNNEI. The DNA of the CDR3 is TGTGCCAGCACGGGGAGTGCAGATCAGCCCCAGCATTTT. Translated, it gives CASTGSADQPQHF. Full variable domain (remainder filled in from reference TRBV2 and TRBJ1-5): EPEVTQTPSHQVTQMGQEVILRCVPISNHLYFYWYRQILGQKVEFLVSFYNNEISEKSEIFDDQFSVERPDGSNFTLKIRSTKLEDSAMYFCASTGSADQPQHFGDGTRLSIL.

This chain uses TRBV20-1 with TRBJ1-1, with unresolved D. The CDR3 sequence is 13 residues long. Per the germline V gene, CDR1 is DFQATT and CDR2 is SNEGSKA (reference sequence). V was pared by 3 bases and J by 2 bases, with 10 bases between. The DNA of the CDR3 is TGCAGTGCTAGTATGGTGGCCAACACTGAAGCTTTCTTT. Translated: CSASMVANTEAFF.

J is TRBJ1-1 and V is TRBV7-9; the D is unclear. Per the germline V gene, CDR1 is SEHNR and CDR2 is FQNEAQ (reference sequence). V lost 1 base, J lost 6 bases, and 12 bases lay in between. This CDR3 region has 14 residues. CDR3 region: CASSLVNLGPEAFF. CDR3 DNA: TGTGCCAGCAGCTTAGTTAATCTGGGCCCTGAAGCTTTCTTT.

The chain uses TRBV7-9 and TRBJ1-1; TRBD1 might be the D (5 bases). The CDR3 consists of 13 residues. V was cut by 7 bases and J by 3 bases, with 12 bases left in between. Per the germline V gene, CDR1 is SEHNR and CDR2 is FQNEAQ (reference sequence). CDR3 loop: CASKTGFDTEAFF. For the CDR3, the DNA is TGTGCCAGCAAAACAGGCTTCGACACTGAAGCTTTCTTT.

The chain uses TRBV7-2 and TRBJ2-3; 14 bases fit TRBD2. The germline gives CDR1 SGHTA, CDR2 FQGNSA. The ends lost 6 bases at V and 3 bases at J; junction bases unmatched: 2. The CDR3 extends over 15 amino acids. DNA of the CDR3: TGTGCCAGCAGGCGGACTAGCGGGAGGACAGATACGCAGTATTTT. Translation: CASRRTSGRTDTQYF.

V and J are TRBV7-9 and TRBJ2-1, with 7 positions matching TRBD1. V dropped 4 bases and J dropped 8; count of bases not matched to a gene: 11. CDR1 is SEHNR and CDR2 is FQNEAQ in the germline V gene (reference sequence). The CDR3 contains 15 residues. DNA for the CDR3: TGTGCCAGCAGCTGGGGACAGCCCGGGGCCGATGAGCAGTTCTTC. Protein product: CASSWGQPGADEQFF.

The chain links TRBV5-1 to TRBJ2-3; the D gene is possibly TRBD2 (5 bases). Germline CDR1 and CDR2: SGHRS and YFSETQ. Between the trimmed V and J ends, which lost 0 bases and 1 base, there was a span of 15 bases. CDR3 length equals 17 residues. CDR3: CASSLARIGSGTDTQYF. Written as DNA, the CDR3 is TGCGCCAGCAGCTTGGCCCGGATAGGTAGCGGCACAGATACGCAGTATTTT.